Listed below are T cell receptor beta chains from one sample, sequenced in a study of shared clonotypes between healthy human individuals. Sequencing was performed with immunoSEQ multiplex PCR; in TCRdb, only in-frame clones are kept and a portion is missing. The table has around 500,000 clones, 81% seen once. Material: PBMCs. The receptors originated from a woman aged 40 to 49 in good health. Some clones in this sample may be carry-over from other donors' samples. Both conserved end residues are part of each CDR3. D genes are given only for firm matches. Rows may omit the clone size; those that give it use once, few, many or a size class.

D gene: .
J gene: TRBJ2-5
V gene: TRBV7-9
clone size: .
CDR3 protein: CASSPFLGGGLQETQYF
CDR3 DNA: TGTGCCAGCAGCCCTTTCCTCGGAGGGGGCCTCCAAGAGACCCAGTACTTC

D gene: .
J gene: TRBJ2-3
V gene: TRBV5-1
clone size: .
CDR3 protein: CASSFTPDTQYF
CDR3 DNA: TGCGCCAGCAGCTTCACCCCAGATACGCAGTATTTT

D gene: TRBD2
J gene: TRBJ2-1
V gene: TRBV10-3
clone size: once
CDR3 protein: CAIRRTSGGYNEQFF
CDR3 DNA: TGTGCCATCCGTAGGACTAGCGGGGGCTACAATGAGCAGTTCTTC

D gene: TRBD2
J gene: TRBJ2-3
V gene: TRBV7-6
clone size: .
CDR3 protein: CASSYTSGDLLSTDTQYF
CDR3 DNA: TGTGCCAGCAGCTACACTAGCGGGGACCTTCTTAGCACAGATACGCAGTATTTT

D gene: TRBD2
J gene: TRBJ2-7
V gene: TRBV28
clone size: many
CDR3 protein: CASSSGRLAGDEQYF
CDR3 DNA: TGTGCCAGCAGTTCCGGAAGGCTAGCGGGAGACGAGCAGTACTTC

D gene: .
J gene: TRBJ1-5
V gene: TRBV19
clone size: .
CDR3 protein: CASSPPEDRQPQHF
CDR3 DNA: TGTGCCAGTAGTCCCCCCGAGGACAGACAGCCCCAGCATTTT

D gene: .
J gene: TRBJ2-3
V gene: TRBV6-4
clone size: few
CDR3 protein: CASSDSGSTDTQYF
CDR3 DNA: TGTGCCAGCAGTGACTCAGGGAGCACAGATACGCAGTATTTT

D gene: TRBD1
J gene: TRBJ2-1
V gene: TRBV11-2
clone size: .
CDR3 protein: CASSLATTGEVDEQFF
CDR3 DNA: TGTGCCAGCAGCTTAGCGACGACAGGGGAGGTCGATGAGCAGTTCTTC

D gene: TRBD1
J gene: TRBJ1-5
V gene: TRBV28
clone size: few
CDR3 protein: CASRGSRGLGDQPQHF
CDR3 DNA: TGTGCCAGCAGGGGTAGCAGGGGGCTAGGAGATCAGCCCCAGCATTTT

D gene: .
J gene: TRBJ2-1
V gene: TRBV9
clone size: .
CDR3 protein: CASSAYDGYNEQFF
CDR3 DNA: TGTGCCAGCAGCGCCTACGACGGCTACAATGAGCAGTTCTTC

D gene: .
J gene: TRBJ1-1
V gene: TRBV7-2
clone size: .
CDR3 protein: CASSLQVYTEAFF
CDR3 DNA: TGTGCCAGCAGCTTACAGGTTTACACTGAAGCTTTCTTT

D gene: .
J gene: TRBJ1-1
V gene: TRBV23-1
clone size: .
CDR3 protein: CASSHIPGTPRSRKNTEAFF
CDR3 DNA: TGCGCCAGCAGTCATATCCCGGGGACACCGAGGTCCAGGAAGAACACTGAAGCTTTCTTT

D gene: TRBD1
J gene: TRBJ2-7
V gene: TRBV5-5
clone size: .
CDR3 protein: CASRSGTGGYEQYF
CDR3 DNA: TGTGCCAGCAGAAGCGGGACAGGGGGCTACGAGCAGTACTTC

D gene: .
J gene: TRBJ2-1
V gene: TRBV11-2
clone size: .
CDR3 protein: CASSSPGGVTYNEQFF
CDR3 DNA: TGTGCCAGCAGCTCGCCGGGGGGCGTAACCTACAATGAGCAGTTCTTC

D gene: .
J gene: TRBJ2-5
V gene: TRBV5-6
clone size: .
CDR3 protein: CASSVQETQYF
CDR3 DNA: TGTGCCAGCAGCGTCCAAGAGACCCAGTACTTC

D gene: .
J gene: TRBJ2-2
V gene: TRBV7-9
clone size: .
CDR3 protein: CASSLAPRDPTGELFF
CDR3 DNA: TGTGCCAGCAGCTTAGCCCCCAGGGATCCCACCGGGGAGCTGTTTTTT

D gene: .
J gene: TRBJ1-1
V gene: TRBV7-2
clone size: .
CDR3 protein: CASSLASGRLQAFF
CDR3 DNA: TGTGCCAGCAGCTTAGCGTCGGGGAGGTTACAAGCTTTCTTT

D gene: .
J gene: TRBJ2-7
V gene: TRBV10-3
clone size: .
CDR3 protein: CAISSSGTNSATYEQYF
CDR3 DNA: TGTGCCATCAGCTCTTCCGGGACAAACTCTGCTACCTACGAGCAGTACTTC

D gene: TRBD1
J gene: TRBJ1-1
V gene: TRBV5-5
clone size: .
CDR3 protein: CASKIGQVITEAFF
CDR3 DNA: TGTGCCAGCAAAATCGGACAGGTAATCACTGAAGCTTTCTTT

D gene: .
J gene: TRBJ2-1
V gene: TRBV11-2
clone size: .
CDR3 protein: CASSDSGQPQFF
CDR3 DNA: TGTGCCAGCAGCGACTCTGGACAGCCCCAGTTCTTC

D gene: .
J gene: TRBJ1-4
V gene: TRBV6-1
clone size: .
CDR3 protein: CASSDSSGVFNEKLFF
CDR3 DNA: TGTGCCAGCAGTGATTCATCAGGGGTTTTTAATGAAAAACTGTTTTTT

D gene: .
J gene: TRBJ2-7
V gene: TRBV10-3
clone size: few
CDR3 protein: CAISDGIYEQYF
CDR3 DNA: TGTGCCATCAGTGATGGCATCTACGAGCAGTACTTC

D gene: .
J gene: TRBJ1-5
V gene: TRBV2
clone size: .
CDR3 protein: CASSLNLGNQPQHF
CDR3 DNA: TGTGCCAGCAGTCTCAACTTAGGCAATCAGCCCCAGCATTTT

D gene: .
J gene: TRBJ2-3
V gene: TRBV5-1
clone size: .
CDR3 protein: CASSPAGPNTDTQYF
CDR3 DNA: TGCGCCAGCAGCCCGGCGGGGCCGAACACAGATACGCAGTATTTT

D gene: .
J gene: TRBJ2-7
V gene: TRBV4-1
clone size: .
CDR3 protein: CASSQVEQSEQYF
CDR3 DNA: TGCGCCAGCAGCCAAGTGGAGCAAAGCGAGCAGTACTTC

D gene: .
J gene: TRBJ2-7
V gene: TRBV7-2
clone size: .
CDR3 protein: CASSLVHEQYF
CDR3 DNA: TGTGCCAGCAGCTTAGTACACGAGCAGTACTTC

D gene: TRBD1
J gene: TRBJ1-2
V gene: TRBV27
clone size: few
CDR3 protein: CASSPGQVPYGYTF
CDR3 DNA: TGTGCCAGCAGTCCCGGACAGGTTCCCTATGGCTACACCTTC

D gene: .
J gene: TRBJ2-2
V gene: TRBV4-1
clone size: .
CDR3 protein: CASSQGGTTASANTGELFF
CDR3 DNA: TGCGCCAGCAGCCAAGGGGGCACCACCGCCTCGGCGAACACCGGGGAGCTGTTTTTT

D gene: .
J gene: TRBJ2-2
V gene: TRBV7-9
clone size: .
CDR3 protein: CASRQGNTGELFF
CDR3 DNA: TGTGCCAGCAGGCAGGGGAACACCGGGGAGCTGTTTTTT

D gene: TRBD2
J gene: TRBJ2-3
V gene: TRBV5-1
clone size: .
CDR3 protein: CASSLIGLAGVDTQYF
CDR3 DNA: TGCGCCAGCAGCCTCATCGGGCTAGCGGGAGTAGATACGCAGTATTTT

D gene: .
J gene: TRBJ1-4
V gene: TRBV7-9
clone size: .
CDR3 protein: CASSSHEWVINEKLFF
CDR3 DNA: TGTGCCAGCAGCTCCCATGAGTGGGTAATTAATGAAAAACTGTTTTTT

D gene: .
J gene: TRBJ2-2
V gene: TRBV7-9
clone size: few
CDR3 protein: CASSFVGNTGELFF
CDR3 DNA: TGTGCCAGCAGCTTCGTGGGAAACACCGGGGAGCTGTTTTTT

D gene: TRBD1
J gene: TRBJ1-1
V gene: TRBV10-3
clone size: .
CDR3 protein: CAIRPGQGSDKAFF
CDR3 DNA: TGTGCCATCAGACCCGGACAGGGCTCGGACAAAGCTTTCTTT

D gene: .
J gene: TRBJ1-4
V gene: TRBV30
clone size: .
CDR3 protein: CAWSVWPDGEKLFF
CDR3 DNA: TGTGCCTGGAGTGTCTGGCCAGACGGCGAAAAACTGTTTTTT

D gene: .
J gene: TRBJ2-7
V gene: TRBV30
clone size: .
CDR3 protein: CAWTRASSYEQYF
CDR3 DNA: TGTGCCTGGACCAGGGCCTCCAGCTACGAGCAGTACTTC

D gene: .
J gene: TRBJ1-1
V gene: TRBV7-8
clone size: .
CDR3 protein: CASSWAPGNTEAFF
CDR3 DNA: TGTGCCAGCAGCTGGGCCCCAGGGAACACTGAAGCTTTCTTT

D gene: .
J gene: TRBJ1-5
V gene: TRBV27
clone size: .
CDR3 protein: CASSPNRNQPQHF
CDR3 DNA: TGTGCCAGCAGTCCAAATCGCAATCAGCCCCAGCATTTT

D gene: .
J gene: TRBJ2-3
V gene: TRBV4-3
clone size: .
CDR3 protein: CASSLNDRDTQYF
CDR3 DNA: TGCGCCAGCAGCCTGAACGACCGGGATACGCAGTATTTT

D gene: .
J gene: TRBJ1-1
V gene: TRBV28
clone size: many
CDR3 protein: CASSFGTNYMNTEAFF
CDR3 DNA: TGTGCCAGCAGTTTCGGGACGAACTACATGAACACTGAAGCTTTCTTT

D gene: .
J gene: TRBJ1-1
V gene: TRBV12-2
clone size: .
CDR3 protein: CASRFYLRGVNTEAFF
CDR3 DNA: TGTGCAAGTCGCTTTTATCTCCGAGGGGTGAACACTGAAGCTTTCTTT

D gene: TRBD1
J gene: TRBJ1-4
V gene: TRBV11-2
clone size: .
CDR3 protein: CASSSGQGNEKLFF
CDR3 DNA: TGTGCCAGCAGCTCGGGACAGGGAAATGAAAAACTGTTTTTT

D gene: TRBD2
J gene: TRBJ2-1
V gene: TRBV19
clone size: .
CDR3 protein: CASSPRGGNEQFF
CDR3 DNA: TGTGCCAGTAGTCCCCGGGGGGGGAATGAGCAGTTCTTC

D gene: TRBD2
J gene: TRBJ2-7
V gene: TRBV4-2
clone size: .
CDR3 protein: CASSQGRTSGAYEQYF
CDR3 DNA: TGTGCCAGCAGCCAGGGACGGACTAGCGGGGCCTACGAGCAGTACTTC